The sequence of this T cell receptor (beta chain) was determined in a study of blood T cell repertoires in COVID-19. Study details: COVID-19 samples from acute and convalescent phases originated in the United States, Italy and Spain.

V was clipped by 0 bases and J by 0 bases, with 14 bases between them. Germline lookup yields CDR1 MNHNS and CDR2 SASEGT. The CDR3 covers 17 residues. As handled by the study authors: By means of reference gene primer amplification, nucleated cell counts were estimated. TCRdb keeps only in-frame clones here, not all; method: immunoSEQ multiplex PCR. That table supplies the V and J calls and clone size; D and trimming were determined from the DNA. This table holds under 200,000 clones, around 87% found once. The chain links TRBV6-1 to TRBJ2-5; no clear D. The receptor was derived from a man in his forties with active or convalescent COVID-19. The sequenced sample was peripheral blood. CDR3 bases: TGTGCCAGCAGTGAAGCGCAATATGGGCAGTACCAAGAGACCCAGTACTTC. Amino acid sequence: CASSEAQYGQYQETQYF.